This TCR beta chain was identified in a study of CD8+CD57+ T cells in acquired aplastic anemia. Study-wide findings and caveats: Patients showed no significant difference from controls in CD8+ Simpson's diversity.

Remarks on this clonotype: Its specificity is unknown.

CDR3 and TCR beta VDJ profiling relied on a genomic DNA template. TCRdb reanalysed the reads using MiXCR and keeps one entry per CDR3 protein. Of some 130,000 distinct CDR3 sequences in the sample, 41% were seen once. The germline V gene has CDR1 SQVTM and CDR2 ANQGSEA. V lost 4 bases and J lost 1, with 13 bases in between. The CDR3 extends over 14 amino acids. The sequence came from a human donor in good health, serving as a control. Sequenced: sorted CD4+, CD8+, or CD8+CD57+ T cells (not recorded which) from PBMCs. The chain carries TRBV29-1 and TRBJ1-2; perhaps TRBD1 as D (6 bases). In nucleotides, the CDR3 is TGCAGCGTTGGCGGGGGGCGCGGTAACTATGGCTACACCTTC. As protein: CSVGGGRGNYGYTF.